The 17 T cell receptor beta chains given below trace back to one sample, sequenced in a study of blood T cell repertoires in COVID-19. The table came from immunoSEQ multiplex PCR; TCRdb's copy has only in-frame clones and leaves some out. This sample carries 150,000 to 200,000 clones, approximately 80% of them seen once, and the ten largest clones take approximately 12%. The specimen sequenced was PBMCs or T cells enriched from blood (not recorded which). The receptors derive from a middle-aged man who had recovered from COVID-19.

V and J are TRBV10-3 and TRBJ2-5; 7 bases are shared with TRBD1. Germline values: CDR1 ENHRY, CDR2 SYGVKD. This CDR3 comprises 15 residues. J gave up 5 bases and V 0 bases, and 6 bases lay outside the gene matches. The CDR3 loop is CAISESGTGAETQYF. In DNA form, the CDR3 reads TGTGCCATCAGTGAGTCCGGCACAGGGGCCGAGACCCAGTACTTC.

This chain links TRBV9 with TRBJ2-7; TRBD1 might be the D (5 bases). The CDR3 is 15 amino acids. V was trimmed by 0 bases and J by 2 bases, leaving 12 bases between them. The germline V gene has CDR1 SGDLS and CDR2 YYNGEE. This CDR3 reads CASSVEGNPTYEQYF. The DNA of the CDR3 is TGTGCCAGCAGCGTAGAGGGGAACCCTACCTACGAGCAGTACTTC.

The rearrangement joins TRBV7-3 to TRBJ2-1, with a tentative D call TRBD2 (5 bases). V lost 1 base, J lost 4 bases, and 8 bases lay in between. This CDR3 region has 14 residues. Per the germline V gene, CDR1 is SGHTA and CDR2 is FQGTGA. CDR3 in amino acids: CASSLRGDYNEQFF. As DNA, the CDR3 is TGTGCCAGCAGCTTAAGGGGAGATTACAATGAGCAGTTCTTC.

V usage is TRBV13 and J usage is TRBJ2-1; 7 nucleotides match TRBD1. The germline V gene encodes CDR1 PRHDT and CDR2 FYEKMQ (reference sequence). J gave up 5 bases and V 6 bases, and 4 bases lay outside the gene matches. The CDR3 totals 13 residues. This chain's CDR3 is CASRVGTDNEQFF. The CDR3 region has the DNA TGTGCCAGCAGGGTCGGGACAGACAATGAGCAGTTCTTC.

This chain uses TRBV9 with TRBJ1-2; 7 bases are shared with TRBD1. CDR1 SGDLS and CDR2 YYNGEE come from the germline V gene. The CDR3 is made up of 15 amino acids. The J segment lost 4 bases and the V segment lost 0 bases, leaving 6 bases of the junction unmatched. The CDR3 DNA is TGTGCCAGCAGCGTAGAGGCCACAGGGGCCTATGGCTACACCTTC. Translation: CASSVEATGAYGYTF. The full variable domain, rest sourced from reference TRBV9 and TRBJ1-2, is DSGVTQTPKHLITATGQRVTLRCSPRSGDLSVYWYQQSLDQGLQFLIQYYNGEERAKGNILERFSAQQFPDLHSELNLSSLELGDSALYFCASSVEATGAYGYTFGSGTRLTVV.

The V call is TRBV6-2 or TRBV6-3, the J call TRBJ1-1, with D perhaps TRBD1 (5 bases). Germline CDR1 MNHEY, CDR2 SVGEGT. The V gene lost 2 bases and the J gene lost 9 bases, with 10 bases spanning the gap. This CDR3 is 12 amino acids long. The CDR3 nucleotides read TGTGCCAGCAGTTACGGTCAGGGCCAAGCTTTCTTT. Translation: CASSYGQGQAFF.

The CDR3 loop is CASSYWSKPENTEAFF. The CDR3 nucleotides read TGTGCCAGCAGTTACTGGAGTAAGCCCGAGAACACTGAAGCTTTCTTT. The chain uses TRBV6-2 or TRBV6-3 and TRBJ1-1; D remains ambiguous. With 1 base removed from V and 1 base from J, the gap between germline ends came to 13 bases. Germline V CDR1 and CDR2: MNHEY, SVGEGT. The CDR3 has 16 amino acids.

The genes are TRBV19 and TRBJ1-1; no definite D call. The CDR3 runs 14 residues. Between the trimmed V and J ends, which lost 1 base and 1 base, there was a span of 7 bases. Germline V lookup: CDR1 LNHDA, CDR2 SQIVND (reference sequence). This CDR3 is CASSIGAGNTEAFF. DNA of the CDR3: TGTGCCAGTAGTATAGGGGCAGGGAACACTGAAGCTTTCTTT. Complete variable domain (other parts from reference TRBV19 and TRBJ1-1): DGGITQSPKYLFRKEGQNVTLSCEQNLNHDAMYWYRQDPGQGLRLIYYSQIVNDFQKGDIAEGYSVSREKKESFPLTVTSAQKNPTAFYLCASSIGAGNTEAFFGQGTRLTVV.

The table lists this clone with a count of one. This chain uses TRBV20-1 with TRBJ2-1; D not resolved. The length of the CDR3 is 11 residues. Germline V lookup: CDR1 DFQATT, CDR2 SNEGSKA (reference sequence). Trimming left V 6 bases short and J 8 bases short, with 11 bases between. This CDR3 reads CSAAEVDEQFF. The CDR3 DNA follows: TGCAGTGCAGCAGAGGTCGATGAGCAGTTCTTC.

The chain uses TRBV3-1 (or the pseudogene TRBV3-2) and TRBJ1-6, with D unclear. V lost 5 bases, J lost 0 bases, and 11 bases lay in between. CDR1 is LGHDT, CDR2 YNNKEL, per germline (reference sequence). The CDR3 has 16 residues. CDR3 loop: CASSSDLSSYNSPLHF. The CDR3 coding sequence is TGTGCCAGCAGCTCCGACTTAAGCTCCTATAATTCACCCCTCCACTTT.

This clone was seen once. The chain uses TRBV5-1 and TRBJ1-4; perhaps TRBD1 as D (6 bases). Germline V gives CDR1 SGHRS, CDR2 YFSETQ. The CDR3 covers 16 residues. V was clipped by 4 bases and J by 8 bases, with 21 bases between them. This CDR3 reads CASSPSAGGLVEKLFF. For the CDR3, the DNA is TGCGCCAGCAGCCCGTCGGCCGGGGGGCTGGTCGAAAAACTGTTTTTT.

The V gene is TRBV14, the J gene TRBJ1-5; D call uncertain. This CDR3 has 14 amino acids. Trimming removed 3 bases at V and 4 bases at J, with 10 bases between. In germline, CDR1 is SGHDN, CDR2 FVKESK. CDR3 bases: TGTGCCAGCAGCCAGGAGACGGGAAATCAGCCCCAGCATTTT. Translation: CASSQETGNQPQHF.

This chain connects TRBV4-1 to TRBJ1-2, with 10 bases fitting TRBD1. The CDR3 contains 14 residues. The germline V gene has CDR1 MGHRA and CDR2 YSYEKL. The ends lost 1 base at V and 8 bases at J; junction bases unmatched: 4. In DNA form, the CDR3 reads TGCGCCAGCAGCCAAGGACAGGGGGCCTACGGCTACACCTTC. This translates into CASSQGQGAYGYTF.

The rearrangement joins TRBV5-1 to TRBJ2-3; 8 bases map to TRBD1. The CDR3 loop spans 14 amino acids. The trim removed 5 bases at V and 6 bases at J, leaving 8 bases unmatched. The V gene's germline CDR1 is SGHRS and CDR2 YFSETQ. The CDR3 reads CASRGGQGKDTQYF. As DNA, the CDR3 is TGCGCCAGCAGAGGAGGACAGGGTAAGGATACGCAGTATTTT.

This clone was counted once. V gene TRBV5-1 combines with J gene TRBJ1-1; D gene uncertain. CDR1 is SGHRS, CDR2 YFSETQ, per germline. There are 16 residues in the CDR3. V dropped 0 bases and J dropped 3 bases, with 15 bases sitting between them. CDR3 loop: CASSLGSGGADTEAFF. The CDR3 DNA is TGCGCCAGCAGCTTGGGGTCAGGAGGCGCGGACACTGAAGCTTTCTTT.

V gene TRBV12-3 or TRBV12-4 combines with J gene TRBJ1-3; tentatively, D is TRBD1 (5 bases). The CDR3 is made up of 13 amino acids. V was pared by 6 bases and J by 2 bases, with 8 bases between. The CDR3 region has the DNA TGTGCCAGCAGGACAGTCGCTGGAAACACCATATATTTT. It yields the protein CASRTVAGNTIYF.

The V gene is TRBV6-5, the J gene TRBJ1-2; D might be TRBD1 (6 bases). Germline V gene sequence: CDR1 MNHEY, CDR2 SVGAGI. V lost 5 bases, J lost 4 bases, and 17 bases lay in between. The CDR3 totals 15 residues. The CDR3 region is CASSPWGGWVYGYTF. The CDR3 DNA is TGTGCCAGCAGTCCGTGGGGGGGCTGGGTCTATGGCTACACCTTC.